One sample yielded the 7 T cell receptor beta chains listed below, sequenced in a study of cytomegalovirus exposure and HLA in healthy donors. The PCR had 60 Vbeta and 13 Jbeta primers. Produced via immunoSEQ multiplex PCR; TCRdb's table is partial and in-frame only. The table shows about 150,000 clones, with 80% occurring only once. Sample: PBMCs. These receptors were collected from a man younger than 40 in good health and CMV-seropositive.

The chain links TRBV5-6 to TRBJ2-7; 9 bases map to TRBD1. This CDR3 spans 14 amino acids. J was trimmed by 6 bases and V by 7 bases; bases with no gene match: 11. CDR1 and CDR2 (germline): SGHDT, YYEEEE. CDR3: CASGGPGQGREQYF. The CDR3 DNA sequence: TGTGCCAGCGGCGGACCGGGACAGGGACGCGAGCAGTACTTC.

The chain joins TRBV7-2 to TRBJ2-1; TRBD2 matches 7 bases. The CDR3 is made up of 15 amino acids. In germline, CDR1 is SGHTA, CDR2 FQGNSA. J gave up 6 bases and V 3 bases, and 8 bases lay outside the gene matches. In DNA form, the CDR3 reads TGTGCCAGCAGCTTTGGCGCGGGAGAGGGCAATGAGCAGTTCTTC. Translated, it gives CASSFGAGEGNEQFF.

CDR3 coding DNA: TGCGCCAGCAGCCAAGTTTTGGCCGCGAGGCACGATACGCAGTATTTT. This sequence encodes CASSQVLAARHDTQYF. V usage is TRBV4-1 and J usage is TRBJ2-3; D remains unclear. V was pared by 1 base and J by 6 bases, with 17 bases between. The CDR3 covers 16 residues. Per germline, CDR1 MGHRA and CDR2 YSYEKL.

The CDR3 here is CASRPGTQGYEKLFF. CDR3 nucleotides: TGCGCCAGCAGACCCGGCACCCAGGGTTACGAAAAACTGTTTTTT. The V gene is TRBV5-1, the J gene TRBJ1-4; D may be TRBD1 (5 bases). V lost 5 bases to trimming and J lost 8 bases, with 19 bases between them. The germline gives CDR1 SGHRS, CDR2 YFSETQ. The CDR3 consists of 15 residues.

V gene TRBV10-2 combines with J gene TRBJ1-4, with TRBD1 as a possible D gene (6 bases). Germline V gene data show CDR1 as WSHSY and CDR2 as SAAADI. With 3 bases removed from V and 10 bases from J, the gap between germline ends came to 18 bases. The CDR3 extends over 15 amino acids. The CDR3 DNA sequence: TGCGCCAGCAGTGAAAATGACAGGAGCCGAGGAAAACTGTTTTTT. This codes for CASSENDRSRGKLFF.

J is TRBJ2-7 and V is TRBV7-2, with D possibly being TRBD2 (6 bases). CDR1 and CDR2 (germline): SGHTA, FQGNSA. The CDR3 contains 15 residues. Trimming removed 2 bases from V and 2 bases from J, with 13 bases in between. The CDR3 DNA sequence: TGTGCCAGCAGCTTACACGCGGGGCAAACCTACGAGCAGTACTTC. This codes for CASSLHAGQTYEQYF. Combining the CDR3 with reference TRBV7-2 and TRBJ2-7 gives the whole variable domain GAGVSQSPSNKVTEKGKDVELRCDPISGHTALYWYRQSLGQGLEFLIYFQGNSAPDKSGLPSDRFSAERTGGSVSTLTIQRTQQEDSAVYLCASSLHAGQTYEQYFGPGTRLTVT.

This rearrangement joins TRBV5-1 to TRBJ1-1; weak D call: TRBD1 (6 bases). The ends were cut back, 3 bases at V and 3 bases at J, with 15 bases in the middle. The V gene's germline CDR1 is SGHRS and CDR2 YFSETQ. The CDR3 covers 15 residues. The CDR3 protein is CASSSRGYTDTEAFF. The CDR3 DNA follows: TGCGCCAGCAGCTCCAGGGGTTACACGGACACTGAAGCTTTCTTT. The variable domain in full, with the rest retrieved from reference TRBV5-1 and TRBJ1-1, is KAGVTQTPRYLIKTRGQQVTLSCSPISGHRSVSWYQQTPGQGLQFLFEYFSETQRNKGNFPGRFSGRQFSNSRSEMNVSTLELGDSALYLCASSSRGYTDTEAFFGQGTRLTVV.